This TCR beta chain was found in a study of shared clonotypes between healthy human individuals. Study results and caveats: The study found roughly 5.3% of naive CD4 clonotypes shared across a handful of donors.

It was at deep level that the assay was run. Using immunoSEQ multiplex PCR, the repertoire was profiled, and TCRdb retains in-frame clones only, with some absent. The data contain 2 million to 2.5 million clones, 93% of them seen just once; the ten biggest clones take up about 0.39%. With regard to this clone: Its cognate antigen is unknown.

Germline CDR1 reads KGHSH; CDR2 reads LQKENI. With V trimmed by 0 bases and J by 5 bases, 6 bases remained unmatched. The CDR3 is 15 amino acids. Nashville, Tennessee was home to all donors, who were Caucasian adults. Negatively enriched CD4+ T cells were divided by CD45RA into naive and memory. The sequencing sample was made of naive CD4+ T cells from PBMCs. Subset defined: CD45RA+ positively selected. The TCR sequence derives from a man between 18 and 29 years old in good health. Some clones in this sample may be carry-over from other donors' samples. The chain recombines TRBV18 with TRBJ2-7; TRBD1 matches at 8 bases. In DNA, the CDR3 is TGTGCCAGCTCACCACCAGACAGGGGCCGGAACGAGCAGTACTTC. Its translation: CASSPPDRGRNEQYF.